The present T cell receptor (beta chain) was sequenced within a study of T cell responses to AZD1222 COVID-19 vaccine. Study findings and constraints: Increases in Spike-specific TCR breadth and depth were seen after two AZD1222 doses. Repertoires were obtained only post-peak T cell response.

Worth noting for this clone: Its antigen is still unknown.

Sequencing used immunoSEQ multiplex PCR; TCRdb keeps in-frame clones, though not all of them. Of about 100,000 clones listed, approximately 92% were seen once; the top ten hold 2.5%. Trimming removed 4 bases from V and 4 bases from J; junction bases left unmatched: 16. Per the germline V gene, CDR1 is SEHNR and CDR2 is FQNEAQ (reference sequence). CDR3 length: 19 residues. The source was peripheral blood, collected 28 days after the second AZD1222 dose. The clonotype originates from an adult who received the AZD1222 COVID-19 vaccine. The chain links TRBV7-9 to TRBJ2-3; 11 positions match TRBD2. CDR3 in amino acids: CASSSGVAGGPGVADTQYF. In DNA form, the CDR3 reads TGTGCCAGCAGCTCGGGGGTAGCGGGAGGGCCGGGTGTGGCAGATACGCAGTATTTT.